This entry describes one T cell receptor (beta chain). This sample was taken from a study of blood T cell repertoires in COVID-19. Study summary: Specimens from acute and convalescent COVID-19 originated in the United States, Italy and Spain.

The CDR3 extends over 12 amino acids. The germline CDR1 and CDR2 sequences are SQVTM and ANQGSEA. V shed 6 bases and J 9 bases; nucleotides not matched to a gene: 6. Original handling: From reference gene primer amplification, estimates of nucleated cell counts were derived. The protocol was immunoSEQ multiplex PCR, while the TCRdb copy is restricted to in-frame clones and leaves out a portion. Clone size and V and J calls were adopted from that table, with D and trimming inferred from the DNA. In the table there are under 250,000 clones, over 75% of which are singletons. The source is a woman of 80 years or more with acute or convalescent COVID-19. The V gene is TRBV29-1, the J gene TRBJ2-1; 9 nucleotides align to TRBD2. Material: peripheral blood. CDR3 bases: TGCAGCGTGGCGGGAGGGGCCTCTGAGCAGTTCTTC. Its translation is CSVAGGASEQFF.